This passage covers 28 T cell receptor beta chains from one sample sequenced in a study of T cells in Graves' hyperthyroidism and ophthalmopathy. TCR beta CDR3 regions were amplified from RNA transcripts. A first-round RT-PCR of the TCR CDR3 used the HTBI primer set. From the multiplex PCR reads, TCRdb called clonotypes with MiXCR, one entry per CDR3 protein. The sample holds about 420,000 distinct CDR3 sequences; about a sixth are singletons and the top ten take 7.7%. The sample consisted of blood. Source of these receptors: a woman aged 18-35 years with Graves' hyperthyroidism.

This clonotype has at least ten counts. CDR3 sequence reads: CSARWLAGEETQYF. In DNA form, the CDR3 reads TGCAGTGCTAGATGGCTAGCGGGGGAGGAGACCCAGTACTTC. This sequence joins TRBV20-1 and TRBJ2-5; 10 bases align to TRBD2. Per the germline V gene, CDR1 is DFQATT and CDR2 is SNEGSKA (reference sequence). This CDR3 region has 14 residues. The V and J ends lost 2 bases and 5 bases, in that order; junction bases with no gene match: 5.

This clonotype has at least ten counts. The J gene is TRBJ1-1, the V gene TRBV24-1; 8 nucleotides agree with TRBD1. Germline CDR1 reads KGHDR; CDR2 reads SFDVKD. V dropped 4 bases and J dropped 5; count of bases not matched to a gene: 8. The CDR3 runs to 15 residues. CDR3 sequence (DNA): TGTGCCACCAGTGACTCGACAGGGGCGGGAACTGAAGCTTTCTTT. Its protein is CATSDSTGAGTEAFF.

The chain has TRBV7-2 and TRBJ2-3; the match to TRBD2 covers 9 bases. V dropped 6 bases and J dropped 5; count of bases not matched to a gene: 6. From germline, CDR1 is SGHTA and CDR2 FQGNSA. This CDR3 spans 14 amino acids. The CDR3 DNA reads as TGTGCCAGCAGTTTCGCGGGGGGGCAAGATACGCAGTATTTT. Translation: CASSFAGGQDTQYF.

The J gene is TRBJ2-5, the V gene TRBV25-1; perhaps TRBD1 as D (5 bases). Trimming removed 8 bases from V and 5 bases from J, with 18 bases in between. The CDR3 sequence is 14 residues long. Germline CDR1 is MGHDK and CDR2 is SYGVNS. The CDR3 nucleotides are TGTGCCAGCGCCTTAGGGCCAGGGTGGGAGACCCAGTACTTC. Translating it yields CASALGPGWETQYF.

This clonotype was recorded many times. The chain recombines TRBV20-1 with TRBJ1-2, with TRBD1 identical over 9 bases. The germline CDR1 and CDR2 sequences are DFQATT and SNEGSKA (reference sequence). The V and J ends lost 6 bases and 0 bases, in that order; junction bases with no gene match: 5. CDR3 length equals 14 residues. The CDR3 sequence is CSAVQGAANYGYTF. CDR3 nucleotide sequence: TGCAGTGCGGTACAGGGGGCGGCTAACTATGGCTACACCTTC.

This clonotype was recorded at least ten times. The rearrangement joins TRBV7-9 to TRBJ2-5; TRBD1 agrees at 7 bases. V trimming: 8 bases; J trimming: 4 bases; junction bases outside the gene matches: 4. This CDR3 spans 12 amino acids. Germline V gene sequence: CDR1 SEHNR, CDR2 FQNEAQ (reference sequence). The CDR3 reads CASDYRGETQYF. The DNA of the CDR3 is TGTGCCAGCGATTACAGGGGAGAGACCCAGTACTTC.

The V call is TRBV6-5, the J call TRBJ2-7; the D is unclear. The germline V gene encodes CDR1 MNHEY and CDR2 SVGAGI. Between the trimmed V and J ends, which lost 2 bases and 5 bases, there was a span of 7 bases. The CDR3 runs to 12 residues. The CDR3 DNA reads as TGTGCCAGCAGTTACATGATCCACGAGCAGTACTTC. Its translation is CASSYMIHEQYF.

V and J are TRBV7-9 and TRBJ1-2; D is unclear. The CDR3 consists of 14 residues. The V end was cut by 1 base, the J end by 7 bases, with 13 bases between. Germline V gives CDR1 SEHNR, CDR2 FQNEAQ (reference sequence). This chain's CDR3 is CASSLDVGGSGYTF. In DNA, the CDR3 is TGTGCCAGCAGCTTAGACGTCGGAGGCTCTGGCTACACCTTC.

This clonotype appeared many times. The chain joins TRBV6-1 to TRBJ1-2, with D possibly TRBD1 on 5 matching bases. The CDR3 covers 13 residues. The germline V gene has CDR1 MNHNS and CDR2 SASEGT. The ends were cut back, 6 bases at V and 4 bases at J, with 12 bases in the middle. This CDR3 reads CASRSGPIYGYTF. The CDR3 DNA reads TGTGCCAGCAGATCGGGACCGATCTATGGCTACACCTTC.

This clonotype has just a few counts. A read error may account for a junction end that differs from germline. V is TRBV9 and J is TRBJ2-1; D assignment may be TRBD1 or TRBD2 (5 bases each). Germline-derived CDR1 and CDR2 are SGDLS and YYNGEE. The length of the CDR3 is 17 residues. CDR3 coding DNA: TGTGCCAGCAGCGTCCTCTCCGGGGCAGGCACAGGCAATGAGCAGTCCTTC. Translation: CASSVLSGAGTGNEQSF.

This clonotype was recorded at least ten times. The CDR3 spells CASSLGSEKTQYF. The CDR3, as DNA: TGCGCCAGCAGCTTGGGTAGCGAAAAGACCCAGTACTTC. This chain joins TRBV5-1 and TRBJ2-5, with a possible D match to TRBD2 (5 bases). CDR3 length: 13 residues. The V gene lost 0 bases and the J gene lost 6 bases, with 9 bases spanning the gap. Germline CDR1 is SGHRS and CDR2 is YFSETQ.

This clonotype was seen many times. CDR3 residues: CASSPKGRTLNYGYTF. The CDR3 DNA reads TGCGCCAGCAGCCCCAAGGGCAGGACCCTTAACTATGGCTACACCTTC. The chain combines TRBV4-1 with TRBJ1-2; D not certain. Trimming pared 4 bases from V and 1 base from J, leaving 16 bases between. The germline V gene has CDR1 MGHRA and CDR2 YSYEKL. The CDR3 spans 16 residues.

This clonotype was recorded many times. The chain joins TRBV6-1 to TRBJ1-2, with TRBD1 identical over 7 bases. Germline lookup yields CDR1 MNHNS and CDR2 SASEGT. This CDR3 is built from 14 residues. V lost 8 bases to trimming and J lost 0 bases; unmatched junction nucleotides: 6. The CDR3 loop reads CASLQGTTNYGYTF. DNA for the CDR3: TGTGCCAGCTTACAGGGGACTACTAACTATGGCTACACCTTC.

This clonotype has only a few counts. The chain is built from TRBV5-1 and TRBJ2-1; D is perhaps TRBD1 (5 bases). V lost 0 bases to trimming and J lost 7 bases, with 11 bases between them. This CDR3 has 14 amino acids. CDR1 is SGHRS and CDR2 is YFSETQ in the germline V gene. The CDR3 region has the DNA TGCGCCAGCAGCTTGGGCAGGGATCCGAATGAGCAGTTCTTC. As protein: CASSLGRDPNEQFF.

Many counts were recorded for this clonotype. The V and J genes are TRBV11-2 and TRBJ2-5; D is perhaps TRBD2 (6 bases). Germline V gene lookup returns CDR1 SGHAT and CDR2 FQNNGV. V lost 5 bases, J lost 7 bases, and 17 bases lay in between. This CDR3 region has 14 residues. The CDR3 sequence is CASSRAGRQGTQYF. The DNA for the CDR3 is TGTGCCAGCAGCCGAGCGGGTCGGCAGGGGACCCAGTACTTC.

The table lists this clonotype with many counts. The chain carries TRBV7-3 and TRBJ2-5; D unclear. V was cut by 2 bases and J by 2 bases, with 6 bases left in between. The length of the CDR3 is 13 residues. The germline V gene encodes CDR1 SGHTA and CDR2 FQGTGA. CDR3 bases: TGTGCCAGCAGCTTACGGCAGCAAGAGACCCAGTACTTC. Amino acids: CASSLRQQETQYF.

This chain links TRBV2 with TRBJ2-2; TRBD2 aligns across 10 bases. The J segment lost 5 bases and the V segment lost 6 bases, leaving 15 bases of the junction unmatched. This CDR3 is built from 18 residues. Germline assignment: CDR1 SNHLY and CDR2 FYNNEI. CDR3 DNA: TGTGCCAGCAGGCCCACGTGGGGAGCGGGGGGGTTTACCGGGGAGCTGTTTTTT. Amino acids: CASRPTWGAGGFTGELFF.

The chain carries TRBV9 and TRBJ2-1; D unclear. Between the trimmed V and J ends, which lost 0 bases and 11 bases, there was a span of 9 bases. CDR3 length: 12 amino acids. Germline V lookup: CDR1 SGDLS, CDR2 YYNGEE. The CDR3 nucleotides read TGTGCCAGCAGCGTAGGAGGTAGCCAGCAGTTCTTC. This codes for CASSVGGSQQFF.

This clonotype has more than one count but fewer than ten. The CDR3 loop is CASSSRPGFLHF. The CDR3 nucleotides are TGTGCCAGCAGTTCCCGACCGGGCTTTCTCCACTTT. V and J are TRBV28 and TRBJ1-6; D is ambiguous. This CDR3 region has 12 residues. Germline V gives CDR1 MDHEN, CDR2 SYDVKM. Trimming stripped 4 bases from V and 16 bases from J, with 14 bases between.

This clonotype was recorded once. The chain carries TRBV7-2 and TRBJ2-3; the match to TRBD1 covers 10 bases. With V trimmed by 1 base and J by 2 bases, 6 bases remained unmatched. The CDR3 length is 17 residues. Per the germline V gene, CDR1 is SGHTA and CDR2 is FQGNSA. Here the CDR3 DNA reads TGTGCCAGCAGCTTAGGGCCGGGACAGGGGATCACAGATACGCAGTATTTT. The encoded protein is CASSLGPGQGITDTQYF.

The sample holds many counts of this clonotype. V is TRBV7-2 and J is TRBJ2-7; D is unresolved. Trimming took off 5 bases at V and 2 bases at J, with 16 bases between the two ends. The CDR3 covers 15 residues. Germline CDR1 is SGHTA and CDR2 is FQGNSA. For the CDR3, the DNA is TGTGCCAGCAGCCCCCCAGGTACGACCCCCTACGAGCAGTACTTC. Amino acid sequence: CASSPPGTTPYEQYF.

At least ten counts were recorded for this clonotype. The chain links TRBV19 to TRBJ1-5, with 9 nucleotides matching TRBD1. Germline CDR1 is LNHDA and CDR2 is SQIVND (reference sequence). V lost 3 bases, J lost 0 bases, and 3 bases stayed unmatched. The length of the CDR3 is 16 residues. CDR3 sequence reads: CASSMGQGYSNQPQHF. The CDR3 DNA is TGTGCCAGTAGTATGGGACAGGGCTATAGCAATCAGCCCCAGCATTTT.

This clonotype was seen ten or more times. The chain links TRBV28 to TRBJ2-7; 9 bases fit TRBD2. V shed 6 bases, J shed 4 bases, and the junction held 7 bases outside the gene matches. This CDR3 comprises 14 residues. Germline V gives CDR1 MDHEN, CDR2 SYDVKM. The CDR3 DNA sequence: TGTGCCAGCAGCCCTAGCGGGACACAGTACGAGCAGTACTTC. This translates into CASSPSGTQYEQYF.

This clonotype was observed many times. The J gene is TRBJ2-5, the V gene TRBV20-1, with TRBD1 matching 9 bases. The ends lost 5 bases at V and 0 bases at J; junction bases unmatched: 13. The CDR3 is 17 amino acids. Germline V gene lookup returns CDR1 DFQATT and CDR2 SNEGSKA (reference sequence). CDR3 residues: CSASDRGLNHHQETQYF. The DNA of the CDR3 is TGCAGTGCTTCGGACAGGGGACTAAATCACCACCAAGAGACCCAGTACTTC.

The rearrangement uses TRBV9 and TRBJ2-1, with 9 positions matching TRBD2. The germline V gene encodes CDR1 SGDLS and CDR2 YYNGEE. The CDR3 has 12 residues. Germline trimming cut 7 bases from V and 7 bases from J; bases unmatched to any gene: 3. CDR3 loop: CASGGRGNEQFF. In DNA, the CDR3 is TGTGCCAGCGGCGGGAGGGGGAATGAGCAGTTCTTC.

This clonotype was found many times. The gene calls are TRBV7-9 and TRBJ1-2, with D possibly being TRBD1 (6 bases). Germline loops: CDR1 SEHNR, CDR2 FQNEAQ (reference sequence). V lost 11 bases to trimming and J lost 1 base, with 20 bases between them. The CDR3 has 15 residues. Here the CDR3 DNA reads TGTGCCTCTACGGGACACAACTCCGTTAACTATGGCTACACCTTC. It is translated as CASTGHNSVNYGYTF.

In its sample, this clonotype was seen many times. This chain connects TRBV28 to TRBJ2-7, with no clear D. Germline V gene lookup returns CDR1 MDHEN and CDR2 SYDVKM. Trimming pared 5 bases from V and 6 bases from J, leaving 11 bases between. The CDR3 consists of 12 residues. CDR3 sequence (DNA): TGTGCCAGCAGTCTCCCCAGGCGCGAGCAGTACTTC. It codes for CASSLPRREQYF.

About this clonotype: This may come from a read error, since a much larger clone is one base off. V gene TRBV3-1 combines with J gene TRBJ2-7; D unclear. There are 13 residues in the CDR3. Germline assignment: CDR1 LGHDT and CDR2 YNNKEL (reference sequence). CDR3 amino acids: CAGSQVGRNEQYF. CDR3 in DNA: TGTGCCGGCAGCCAAGTGGGCAGGAACGAGCAGTACTTC.